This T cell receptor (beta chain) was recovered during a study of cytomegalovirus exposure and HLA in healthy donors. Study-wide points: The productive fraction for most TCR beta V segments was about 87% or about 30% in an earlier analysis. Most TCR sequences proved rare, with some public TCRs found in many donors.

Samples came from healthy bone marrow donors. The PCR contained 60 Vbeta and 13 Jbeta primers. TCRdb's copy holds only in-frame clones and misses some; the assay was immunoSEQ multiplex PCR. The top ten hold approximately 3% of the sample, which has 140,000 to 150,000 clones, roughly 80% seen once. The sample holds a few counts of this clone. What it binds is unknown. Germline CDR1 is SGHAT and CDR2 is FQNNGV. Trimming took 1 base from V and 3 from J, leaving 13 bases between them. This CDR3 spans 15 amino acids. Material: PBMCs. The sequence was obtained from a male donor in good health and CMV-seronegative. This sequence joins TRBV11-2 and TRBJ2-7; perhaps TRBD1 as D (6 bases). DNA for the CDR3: TGTGCCAGCAGCTTAGTATCAGGGGACCTCTACGAGCAGTACTTC. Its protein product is CASSLVSGDLYEQYF.